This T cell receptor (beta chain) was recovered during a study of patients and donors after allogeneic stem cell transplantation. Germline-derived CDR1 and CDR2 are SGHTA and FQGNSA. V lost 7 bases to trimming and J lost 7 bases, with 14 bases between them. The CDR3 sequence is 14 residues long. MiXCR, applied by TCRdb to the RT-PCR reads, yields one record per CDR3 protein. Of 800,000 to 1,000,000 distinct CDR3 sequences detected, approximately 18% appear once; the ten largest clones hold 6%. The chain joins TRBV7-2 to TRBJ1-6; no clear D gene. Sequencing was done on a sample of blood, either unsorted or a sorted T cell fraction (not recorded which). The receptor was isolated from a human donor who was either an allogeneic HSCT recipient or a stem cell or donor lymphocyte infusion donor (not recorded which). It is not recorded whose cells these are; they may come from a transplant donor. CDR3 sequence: CASTATANNSPLHF. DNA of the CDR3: TGTGCCAGCACCGCAACAGCGAACAATTCACCCCTCCACTTT.